This T cell receptor (beta chain) was sequenced during a study of cytomegalovirus exposure and HLA in healthy donors. Whole-study context: Earlier, approximately 180 million T cells were analyzed, and around 100 million unique TCR beta sequences were found among them. Findings and caveats of the study: As a later analysis showed, a missense DCLRE1C variant was linked to trimming of TCR beta V- and J-genes. A prior analysis recorded that most TCR beta V segments were productive about 87% or about 30% of the time.

The PCR had 60 Vbeta and 13 Jbeta primers. Profiling relied on immunoSEQ multiplex PCR, and the TCRdb table lists in-frame clones only, not all of them. This table has some 110,000 clones, less than 80% appearing once. A remark on this clone: Its antigen remains unidentified.

Per germline, CDR1 MNHEY and CDR2 SMNVEV (reference sequence). The V end was cut by 6 bases, the J end by 4 bases, with 12 bases between. CDR3 length: 14 amino acids. J is TRBJ2-2 and V is TRBV27; D possibly corresponds to TRBD1 (5 bases). The sequence was collected from a woman in her 30s in good health and CMV-seronegative. The sample taken for sequencing was PBMCs. The CDR3, as DNA: TGTGCCAGCAGAGTAAAAGGGGTCACCGGGGAGCTGTTTTTT. Its translation is CASRVKGVTGELFF.